These 25 T cell receptor beta chains were sequenced from one sample in a study of OX40 agonist ivuxolimab in advanced cancers. Libraries were prepared by immunoSEQ multiplex PCR; TCRdb keeps only in-frame clonotypes and omits some of them. Here the sample spans roughly 15,000 clones, 85% to 90% being singletons. The source material was CD4+ or CD8+ T cells sorted from blood, sampled in a trial of the OX40 agonist ivuxolimab. The receptors come from an adult with an advanced solid tumor such as melanoma, head and neck, liver or kidney cancer.

By its share, this clone is medium-sized (0.01 to 0.1%). The rearrangement uses TRBV29-1 and TRBJ1-1; 7 bases match TRBD1. CDR1 and CDR2 from the germline V gene are SQVTM and ANQGSEA. CDR3 length equals 13 residues. V dropped 7 bases and J dropped 1; count of bases not matched to a gene: 6. The CDR3 DNA is TGCAGCGCTCTGGACAGGCCGAACACTGAAGCTTTCTTT. Amino acids: CSALDRPNTEAFF.

The chain couples TRBV7-9 to TRBJ2-7; possible D gene TRBD2, 5 bases. This CDR3 has 17 residues. Germline loops: CDR1 SEHNR, CDR2 FQNEAQ (reference sequence). Trimming took off 5 bases at V and 4 bases at J, with 24 bases between the two ends. The CDR3 bases are TGTGCCAGCAGCCATGCCGGGGTGAGGACCTTAGCTTACGAGCAGTACTTC. The encoded protein is CASSHAGVRTLAYEQYF.

J is TRBJ1-2 and V is TRBV6-4; 11 bases align to TRBD1. The CDR3 sequence is 14 residues long. V lost 6 bases to trimming and J lost 6 bases; unmatched junction nucleotides: 6. The germline CDR1 and CDR2 sequences are MRHNA and SNTAGT. The CDR3 is CASSSGQGGDGYTF. The CDR3 nucleotides read TGTGCCAGCAGCTCGGGACAGGGGGGAGATGGCTACACCTTC.

The genes are TRBV7-3 and TRBJ2-1, with D perhaps matching TRBD2 (6 bases). The CDR3 length is 14 residues. The germline V gene encodes CDR1 SGHTA and CDR2 FQGTGA. V lost 1 base, J lost 6 bases, and 10 bases lay in between. Written as DNA, the CDR3 is TGTGCCAGCAGCTTAAGCGGGGCGTCCAATGAGCAGTTCTTC. Residues: CASSLSGASNEQFF.

The chain has TRBV15 and TRBJ2-5; D might be TRBD1 (5 bases). The end of the DNA aligns better with TRBJ2-7, so the J call may be wrong. Germline V gene data show CDR1 as LNHNV and CDR2 as YYDKDF (reference sequence). CDR3 size: 15 residues. CDR3 sequence reads: CATSRDGHESYEQYF. CDR3 DNA sequence: TGTGCCACCAGCAGAGATGGACACGAGTCCTACGAGCAGTACTTC.

With respect to this clone: The germline gene is not matched at one end of the junction; a read error may be the cause. V and J are TRBV6-5 and TRBJ2-5; possible D gene TRBD2, 6 bases. The CDR3 has 16 residues. In germline, CDR1 is MNHEY, CDR2 SVGAGI. The CDR3 sequence is CASSYDGGEAREAQYF. The CDR3 nucleotides read TGTGCCAGCAGTTACGACGGGGGAGAGGCAAGAGAGGCCCAGTACTTC.

The chain has TRBV29-1 and TRBJ2-1, with D perhaps TRBD2 (6 bases). V shed 5 bases and J shed 2 bases, with 25 bases lying between them. Germline loops: CDR1 SQVTM, CDR2 ANQGSEA. The CDR3 loop spans 18 amino acids. The CDR3, as DNA: TGCAGCGTTTCGGGAGATTTACCCGGGACCATCCCCTACAATGAGCAGTTCTTC. It specifies CSVSGDLPGTIPYNEQFF.

V gene TRBV11-3 combines with J gene TRBJ2-7, with D possibly matching TRBD2 (6 bases). The CDR3 runs to 14 residues. Trimming took 1 base from V and 7 from J, leaving 14 bases between them. Per germline, CDR1 SGHNT and CDR2 YENEEA. The CDR3 reads CASSLGRDPLEQYF. DNA for the CDR3: TGTGCCAGCAGCTTAGGGCGGGATCCCTTAGAGCAGTACTTC.

This chain uses TRBV7-6 with TRBJ1-2, with D maybe TRBD1 (5 bases). The CDR3 contains 12 residues. Trimming left V 5 bases short and J 8 bases short, with 12 bases between. Per germline, CDR1 SGHVS and CDR2 FNYEAQ. The CDR3 is CASSPAGGGYTF. The CDR3 DNA follows: TGTGCCAGCAGCCCGGCGGGGGGAGGCTACACCTTC.

The rearrangement joins TRBV11-2 to TRBJ2-1; 10 nucleotides match TRBD2. Germline-derived CDR1 and CDR2 are SGHAT and FQNNGV. Trimming at V came to 3 bases and at J to 2 bases, leaving 7 bases not matched to a gene. This CDR3 has 17 residues. The CDR3 spells CASSFKASGGPYNEQFF. CDR3 sequence (DNA): TGTGCCAGCAGCTTCAAGGCTAGCGGGGGCCCCTACAATGAGCAGTTCTTC.

J is TRBJ1-4 and V is TRBV4-3; 9 bases agree with TRBD1. The V and J ends lost 1 base and 4 bases, in that order; junction bases with no gene match: 4. The CDR3 length is 16 residues. CDR1 and CDR2 from the germline V gene are LGHNA and YSLEER. The CDR3 DNA sequence: TGCGCCAGCAGCCAAGGGCAGGGACAGGGTAATGAAAAACTGTTTTTT. The encoded protein is CASSQGQGQGNEKLFF.

This clone was seen a single time. CDR3 in amino acids: CASSLGGPNEQFF. DNA for the CDR3: TGCGCCAGCAGCCTGGGGGGGCCCAATGAGCAGTTCTTC. J is TRBJ2-1 and V is TRBV4-3, with a tentative D call TRBD2 (7 bases). Germline V CDR1 and CDR2: LGHNA, YSLEER. The CDR3 runs 13 residues. V was trimmed by 4 bases and J by 6 bases, leaving 10 bases between them.

V is TRBV5-4 and J is TRBJ2-7; D is perhaps TRBD1 (6 bases). CDR3 length equals 14 residues. The germline V and J ends were trimmed by 5 bases and 6 bases, with 18 bases remaining between them. Germline CDR1 and CDR2: SGHNT and YYREEE (reference sequence). In DNA form, the CDR3 reads TGTGCCAGCAGGCGGACAGCCTTCCACGTCGAGCAGTACTTC. This encodes CASRRTAFHVEQYF.

This sequence joins TRBV6-5 and TRBJ1-5, with D unresolved. Germline values: CDR1 MNHEY, CDR2 SVGAGI. The CDR3 runs to 15 residues. Trimming removed 0 bases at V and 0 bases at J, with 6 bases between. CDR3 nucleotides: TGTGCCAGCAGTTACTCGCAATCTAGCAATCAGCCCCAGCATTTT. Residues: CASSYSQSSNQPQHF.

The genes are TRBV27 and TRBJ2-3; TRBD2 might be the D (6 bases). Germline values: CDR1 MNHEY, CDR2 SMNVEV (reference sequence). V was cut by 3 bases and J by 10 bases, with 17 bases left in between. The CDR3 totals 14 residues. As DNA, the CDR3 is TGTGCCAGCAGTTTTGCCCCGGGGGTCGATCCGCAGTATTTT. This gives the protein CASSFAPGVDPQYF.

This sequence joins TRBV27 and TRBJ1-1; tentative D call: TRBD1 (6 bases). The germline CDR1 and CDR2 sequences are MNHEY and SMNVEV (reference sequence). The CDR3 has 17 amino acids. Trimming stripped 5 bases from V and 0 bases from J, with 19 bases between. CDR3 region: CASSLHSGEVMNTEAFF. The DNA for the CDR3 is TGTGCCAGCAGTCTACATTCAGGGGAAGTGATGAACACTGAAGCTTTCTTT.

This chain uses TRBV6-5 with TRBJ2-7; D unclear. Trimming stripped 2 bases from V and 10 bases from J, with 9 bases between. CDR3 length: 11 residues. In germline, CDR1 is MNHEY, CDR2 SVGAGI. Here the CDR3 DNA reads TGTGCCAGCAGTTACAACGGGCCTCAGTACTTC. Amino acids: CASSYNGPQYF.

The DNA of the CDR3 is TGTGCCAGTACTGGGGCGGGAGGTCCCGAGCAGTACTTC. Translating it yields CASTGAGGPEQYF. The chain uses TRBV19 and TRBJ2-7, with TRBD2 identical over 8 bases. Germline V gives CDR1 LNHDA, CDR2 SQIVND (reference sequence). The length of the CDR3 is 13 residues. V was clipped by 7 bases and J by 6 bases; unmatched bases: 8.

The gene calls are TRBV7-2 and TRBJ2-3; no definite D call. The V end lost 2 bases, the J end lost 0 bases, and 12 bases lay between the germline ends. Germline-derived CDR1 and CDR2 are SGHTA and FQGNSA. The CDR3 sequence is 16 residues long. The CDR3 bases are TGTGCCAGCAGCTTACCGCTAGAGTCTAGCACAGATACGCAGTATTTT. Its translation is CASSLPLESSTDTQYF.

The V gene is TRBV7-9, the J gene TRBJ2-1; TRBD2 matches at 11 bases. This CDR3 has 15 residues. Germline V CDR1 and CDR2: SEHNR, FQNEAQ (reference sequence). Losses at the gene ends were 5 bases for V and 5 bases for J; bases not matched to a gene: 5. The CDR3 protein is CASSPGTSGNNEQFF. For the CDR3, the DNA is TGTGCCAGCAGCCCGGGGACTAGCGGAAACAATGAGCAGTTCTTC.

The V and J genes are TRBV19 and TRBJ2-7; 10 bases are shared with TRBD2. Germline V gives CDR1 LNHDA, CDR2 SQIVND (reference sequence). The CDR3 covers 13 residues. With 7 bases clipped from V and 3 bases from J, the junction kept 3 bases outside the gene matches. CDR3 in amino acids: CASKLAGNYEQYF. CDR3 sequence (DNA): TGTGCCAGTAAACTAGCGGGGAACTACGAGCAGTACTTC.

CDR3 nucleotide sequence: TGTGCCAGCAGTTTAATGCCCCCCGGGACCTTCTACGAGCAGTACTTC. Translated, it gives CASSLMPPGTFYEQYF. V and J are TRBV27 and TRBJ2-7; D tentatively fits TRBD1 or TRBD2 (5 bases each). The germline gives CDR1 MNHEY, CDR2 SMNVEV (reference sequence). V lost 2 bases and J 3 bases, leaving 17 bases between the germline ends. This CDR3 has 16 amino acids.

The chain employs TRBV5-1 and TRBJ2-1; 9 nucleotides match TRBD2. The CDR3 loop spans 18 amino acids. From germline, CDR1 is SGHRS and CDR2 YFSETQ. V shed 0 bases, J shed 1 base, and the junction held 8 bases outside the gene matches. The CDR3 region is CASSLGAGGPYSYNEQFF. CDR3 coding DNA: TGCGCCAGCAGCTTGGGGGCGGGAGGGCCATATTCCTACAATGAGCAGTTCTTC. Complete variable domain (other parts from reference TRBV5-1 and TRBJ2-1): KAGVTQTPRYLIKTRGQQVTLSCSPISGHRSVSWYQQTPGQGLQFLFEYFSETQRNKGNFPGRFSGRQFSNSRSEMNVSTLELGDSALYLCASSLGAGGPYSYNEQFFGPGTRLTVL.

The chain has TRBV30 and TRBJ2-7, with 8 bases aligning to TRBD1. Germline-derived CDR1 and CDR2 are GTSNPN and SVGIG (reference sequence). The CDR3 is made up of 14 amino acids. The V gene end was trimmed by 1 base and the J gene end by 2 bases; junction bases not matched to a gene: 4. For the CDR3, the DNA is TGTGCCTGGAGTGAAGGACAGGGCCCCTACGAGCAGTACTTC. It is translated as CAWSEGQGPYEQYF.

This clone was picked up a small number of times. The V call is TRBV6-1, the J call TRBJ2-5; 10 bases match TRBD2. The CDR3 sequence is 15 residues long. In germline, CDR1 is MNHNS, CDR2 SASEGT. J was trimmed by 2 bases and V by 2 bases; bases with no gene match: 2. The CDR3 loop is CASSELAGEQETQYF. Here the CDR3 DNA reads TGTGCCAGCAGTGAACTAGCGGGAGAACAAGAGACCCAGTACTTC.